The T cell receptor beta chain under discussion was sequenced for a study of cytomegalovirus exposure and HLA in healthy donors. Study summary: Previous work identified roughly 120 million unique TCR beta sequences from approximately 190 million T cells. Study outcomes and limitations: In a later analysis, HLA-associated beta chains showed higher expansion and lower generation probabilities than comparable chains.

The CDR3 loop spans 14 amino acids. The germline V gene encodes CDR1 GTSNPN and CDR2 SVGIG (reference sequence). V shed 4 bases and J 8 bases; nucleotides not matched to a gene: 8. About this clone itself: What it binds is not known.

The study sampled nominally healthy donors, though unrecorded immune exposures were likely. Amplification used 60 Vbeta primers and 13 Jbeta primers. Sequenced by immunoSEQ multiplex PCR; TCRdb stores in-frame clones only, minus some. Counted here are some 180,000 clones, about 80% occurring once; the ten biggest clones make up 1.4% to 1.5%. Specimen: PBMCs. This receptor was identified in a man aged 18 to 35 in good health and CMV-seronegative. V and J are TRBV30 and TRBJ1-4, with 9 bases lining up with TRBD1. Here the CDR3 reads CAWTTGTGREKLFF. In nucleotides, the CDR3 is TGTGCCTGGACGACCGGGACAGGGCGCGAAAAACTGTTTTTT. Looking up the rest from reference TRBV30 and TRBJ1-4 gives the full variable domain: SQTIHQWPATLVQPVGSPLSLECTVEGTSNPNLYWYRQAAGRGLQLLFYSVGIGQISSEVPQNLSASRPQDRQFILSSKKLLLSDSGFYLCAWTTGTGREKLFFGSGTQLSVL.